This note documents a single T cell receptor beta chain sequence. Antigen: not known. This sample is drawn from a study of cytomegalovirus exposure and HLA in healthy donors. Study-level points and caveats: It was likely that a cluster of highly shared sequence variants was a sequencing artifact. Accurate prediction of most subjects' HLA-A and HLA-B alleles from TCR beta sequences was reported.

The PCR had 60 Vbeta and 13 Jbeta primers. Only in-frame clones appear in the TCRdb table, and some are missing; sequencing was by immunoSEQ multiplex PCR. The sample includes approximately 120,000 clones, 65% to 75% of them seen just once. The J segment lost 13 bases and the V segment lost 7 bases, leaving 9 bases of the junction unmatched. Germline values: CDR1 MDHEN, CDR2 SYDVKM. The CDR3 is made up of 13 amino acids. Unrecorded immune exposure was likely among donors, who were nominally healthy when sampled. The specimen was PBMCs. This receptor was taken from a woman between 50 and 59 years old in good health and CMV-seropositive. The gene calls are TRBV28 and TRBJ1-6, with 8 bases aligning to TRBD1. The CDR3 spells CASMGRQGYPLHF. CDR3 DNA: TGTGCCAGCATGGGGAGACAGGGGTACCCCCTCCACTTT.